Presented here are 18 T cell receptor beta chains from one specimen sequenced in a study of shared clonotypes between healthy human individuals. Only in-frame clones appear in the TCRdb table, and some are missing; sequencing was by immunoSEQ multiplex PCR. In the table there are 300,000 to 400,000 clones, about 74% of which are singletons. Source material: memory CD4+ T cells sorted from blood. Subset indicated: CD45RA-negative fraction. These receptors all stem from a man under 40 in good health.

V and J are TRBV28 and TRBJ2-7; 10 bases are a match to TRBD1. From germline, CDR1 is MDHEN and CDR2 SYDVKM. The J segment lost 7 bases and the V segment lost 8 bases, leaving 11 bases of the junction unmatched. This CDR3 is 14 amino acids long. CDR3: CASHQRTGGREQYF. DNA for the CDR3: TGTGCCAGCCACCAGAGGACAGGGGGAAGGGAGCAGTACTTC.

The chain recombines TRBV21-1 with TRBJ2-3; TRBD2, as called in the table, went unchecked against the DNA. TRBV21-1 is recorded as a pseudogene. This CDR3 contains 17 residues. The CDR3 DNA follows: TGTGCCAGCAGCAAAGAGGTACTAGCGGGAGCCCCCCTTAAGCAGTATTTT. This encodes CASSKEVLAGAPLKQYF.

This clone was seen many times. Other DNA sequences from this sample encode an identical CDR3 as well. This chain uses TRBV5-4 with TRBJ2-1; the D gene is possibly TRBD2 (5 bases). This CDR3 comprises 16 residues. Trimming removed 2 bases at V and 6 bases at J, with 18 bases between. CDR1 is SGHNT and CDR2 is YYREEE in the germline V gene (reference sequence). The CDR3 DNA reads as TGTGCCAGCAGCTTTTCGAGGGTTCGGTCCGCCAATGAGCAGTTCTTC. Protein product: CASSFSRVRSANEQFF.

The rearrangement joins TRBV2 to TRBJ1-5, with unresolved D. Per germline, CDR1 SNHLY and CDR2 FYNNEI. The V gene lost 4 bases and the J gene lost 8 bases, with 12 bases spanning the gap. The length of the CDR3 is 13 residues. This CDR3 reads CASSASRLEPQHF. CDR3 coding DNA: TGTGCCAGCAGTGCCAGCCGCCTGGAGCCCCAGCATTTT.

The chain recombines TRBV18 with TRBJ2-7; possible D gene TRBD2, 6 bases. V was clipped by 4 bases and J by 2 bases, with 12 bases between them. The CDR3 runs 14 residues. The germline gives CDR1 KGHSH, CDR2 LQKENI. The CDR3 spells CASSRRGTAYEQYF. The CDR3 nucleotides are TGTGCCAGCTCACGTCGGGGGACGGCCTACGAGCAGTACTTC. Full variable domain (outside the CDR3, taken from reference TRBV18 and TRBJ2-7): NAGVMQNPRHLVRRRGQEARLRCSPMKGHSHVYWYRQLPEEGLKFMVYLQKENIIDESGMPKERFSAEFPKEGPSILRIQQVVRGDSAAYFCASSRRGTAYEQYFGPGTRLTVT.

V is TRBV2 and J is TRBJ2-2; 7 nucleotides agree with TRBD1. Germline lookup yields CDR1 SNHLY and CDR2 FYNNEI. The CDR3 contains 13 residues. The junction had 1 base not matched to a gene; V was cut back by 8 bases and J by 1 base. The CDR3: CASAGGNTGELFF. DNA of the CDR3: TGTGCCAGCGCAGGGGGGAACACCGGGGAGCTGTTTTTT.

This clone has just one count. The J gene is TRBJ2-7, the V gene TRBV10-1; the D gene is possibly TRBD2 (5 bases). The V end lost 0 bases, the J end lost 3 bases, and 12 bases lay between the germline ends. The CDR3 extends over 15 amino acids. CDR1 is WNHNN and CDR2 is SYGVQD in the germline V gene (reference sequence). CDR3: CASSESRGGVYEQYF. The CDR3, as DNA: TGCGCCAGCAGTGAGTCCCGGGGTGGGGTCTACGAGCAGTACTTC.

The V gene is TRBV27, the J gene TRBJ2-3; TRBD2 agrees at 13 bases. Per germline, CDR1 MNHEY and CDR2 SMNVEV (reference sequence). The ends lost 11 bases at V and 0 bases at J; junction bases unmatched: 11. The CDR3 totals 17 residues. In nucleotides, the CDR3 is TGTGCCGTCGCGGGACTAGCGGGAACCACTAGCACAGATACGCAGTATTTT. It encodes CAVAGLAGTTSTDTQYF.

This chain connects TRBV7-2 to TRBJ1-4; D remains unclear. The CDR3 covers 14 residues. CDR1 is SGHTA and CDR2 is FQGNSA in the germline V gene. Trimming left V 3 bases short and J 0 bases short, with 5 bases between. CDR3 amino acids: CASSLAATNEKLFF. The CDR3 DNA sequence: TGTGCCAGCAGCTTGGCCGCAACTAATGAAAAACTGTTTTTT.

V gene TRBV4-1 combines with J gene TRBJ2-5, with D unclear. Trimming removed 5 bases at V and 7 bases at J, with 20 bases between. Looked up from germline, CDR1 is MGHRA and CDR2 is YSYEKL. This CDR3 region has 15 residues. The CDR3 sequence is CASSGPRKGAGTQYF. In DNA, the CDR3 is TGCGCCAGCAGCGGCCCTCGGAAGGGTGCAGGGACCCAGTACTTC.

The count of this clone is one. This chain joins TRBV7-8 and TRBJ1-1, with 7 bases lining up with TRBD1. Germline lookup yields CDR1 SGHVS and CDR2 FQNEAQ. This CDR3 has 15 amino acids. The J segment lost 7 bases and the V segment lost 3 bases, leaving 11 bases of the junction unmatched. The CDR3 is CASSFHRSDRVEAFF. The DNA of the CDR3 is TGTGCCAGCAGCTTCCACCGCTCTGACAGGGTTGAAGCTTTCTTT.

The chain combines TRBV28 with TRBJ2-3, with D tentatively TRBD2 (6 bases). V gave up 4 bases and J gave up 2 bases, with 13 bases separating them. The CDR3 has 15 amino acids. Looked up from germline, CDR1 is MDHEN and CDR2 is SYDVKM. The CDR3 region is CASSWGRRFTDTQYF. The CDR3 DNA reads as TGTGCCAGCAGTTGGGGGAGGCGATTCACAGATACGCAGTATTTT. Full variable domain (rest looked up from reference TRBV28 and TRBJ2-3): DVKVTQSSRYLVKRTGEKVFLECVQDMDHENMFWYRQDPGLGLRLIYFSYDVKMKEKGDIPEGYSVSREKKERFSLILESASTNQTSMYLCASSWGRRFTDTQYFGPGTRLTVL.

This rearrangement joins TRBV4-3 to TRBJ2-1, with TRBD2 matching 8 bases. The CDR3 has 16 residues. Germline V CDR1 and CDR2: LGHNA, YSLEER. Germline trimming cut 2 bases from V and 7 bases from J; bases unmatched to any gene: 10. CDR3 bases: TGCGCCAGCAGCCAACGTAGCGGGGTTGGAGGGAATGAGCAGTTCTTC. Translated: CASSQRSGVGGNEQFF.

The V call is TRBV7-2, the J call TRBJ2-1, with 7 bases that match TRBD1. Per germline, CDR1 SGHTA and CDR2 FQGNSA. CDR3 length: 14 amino acids. V lost 5 bases and J lost 0; bases outside the gene matches: 1. CDR3 in DNA: TGTGCCAGCAGCCGGGACAGCTCCTACAATGAGCAGTTCTTC. Translation: CASSRDSSYNEQFF.

This chain joins TRBV4-3 and TRBJ2-7; tentatively, D is TRBD1 (5 bases). V was shortened by 1 base and J by 5 bases, with 12 bases between the two germline ends. This CDR3 is built from 14 residues. Germline CDR1 and CDR2: LGHNA and YSLEER. The CDR3 loop reads CASSQGVRVDEQYF. The CDR3 nucleotides are TGCGCCAGCAGCCAAGGCGTCAGGGTTGACGAGCAGTACTTC.

The V gene is TRBV7-2, the J gene TRBJ2-5; no firm D call. Trimming took 4 bases from V and 0 from J, leaving 9 bases between them. Germline CDR1 and CDR2: SGHTA and FQGNSA. CDR3 length: 14 residues. CDR3: CASSSDNNQETQYF. CDR3 coding DNA: TGTGCCAGCAGCTCCGACAACAACCAAGAGACCCAGTACTTC.

With respect to this clone: Other DNA sequences in this sample translate to the same CDR3. V and J are TRBV11-2 and TRBJ1-5; D ambiguous. V lost 5 bases, J lost 2 bases, and 7 bases lay in between. The CDR3 contains 13 residues. Germline V gene data show CDR1 as SGHAT and CDR2 as FQNNGV. The CDR3 protein is CASSPGGNQPQHF. In DNA form, the CDR3 reads TGTGCCAGCAGCCCTGGAGGCAATCAGCCCCAGCATTTT. The full variable domain, with the rest looked up from reference TRBV11-2 and TRBJ1-5, is EAGVAQSPRYKIIEKRQSVAFWCNPISGHATLYWYQQILGQGPKLLIQFQNNGVVDDSQLPKDRFSAERLKGVDSTLKIQPAKLEDSAVYLCASSPGGNQPQHFGDGTRLSIL.

V usage is TRBV27 and J usage is TRBJ2-5, with D perhaps matching TRBD1 (5 bases). The V end was cut by 3 bases, the J end by 4 bases, with 12 bases between. Germline values: CDR1 MNHEY, CDR2 SMNVEV (reference sequence). The CDR3 has 14 amino acids. The CDR3 nucleotides are TGTGCCAGCAGTTTGTACTCCAGGGTAGAGACCCAGTACTTC. Translation: CASSLYSRVETQYF.